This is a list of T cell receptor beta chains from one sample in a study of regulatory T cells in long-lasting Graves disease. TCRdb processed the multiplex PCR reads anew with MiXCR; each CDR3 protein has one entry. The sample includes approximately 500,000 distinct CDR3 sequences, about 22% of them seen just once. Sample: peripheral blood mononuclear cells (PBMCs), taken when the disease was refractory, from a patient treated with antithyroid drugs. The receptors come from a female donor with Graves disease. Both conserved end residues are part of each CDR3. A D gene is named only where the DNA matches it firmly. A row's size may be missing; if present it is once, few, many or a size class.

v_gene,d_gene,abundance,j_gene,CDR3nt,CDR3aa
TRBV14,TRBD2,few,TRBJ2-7,TGTGCCAGCAGCCATAGCGGGAGGGCCAGAGTAGACGAGTACTTC,CASSHSGRARVDEYF
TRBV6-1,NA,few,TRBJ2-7,TGTGCCAGCAGTGAAGGCTGGAGGGGCAACTACGAGCAGTACTTC,CASSEGWRGNYEQYF
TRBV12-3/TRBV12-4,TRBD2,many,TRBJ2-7,TGTGCCAGCAGTTCCCTAGCGGGGGGCTACGAGCAGTACTTC,CASSSLAGGYEQYF
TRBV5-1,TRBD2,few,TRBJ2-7,TGCGCCAGCAGTTGGCTAGCGGGAGCCTACGAGCAGTACTTC,CASSWLAGAYEQYF
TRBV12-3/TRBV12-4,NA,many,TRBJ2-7,TGTGCCAGCAGTATCGGGACGCAGGAAGGCTACGAGCAGTACTTC,CASSIGTQEGYEQYF
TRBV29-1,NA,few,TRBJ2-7,TGCAGCGTGACGACGGCGGGCGGCAGAGGGTTTGTGCAGTACTTC,CSVTTAGGRGFVQYF
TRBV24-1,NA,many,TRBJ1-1,TGTGCCACCAGAGGCGCCGGGGGAGCTTTCTTT,CATRGAGGAFF
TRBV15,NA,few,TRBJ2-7,TGTGCCACCAGCAGAGAAACGGCAAGCTCCTACGAGCAGTACTTC,CATSRETASSYEQYF
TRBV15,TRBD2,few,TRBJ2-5,TGTGCCACCAGCAGAGAAAGAGCGGGAGGGTTCCAAGAGACCCAGTACTTC,CATSRERAGGFQETQYF
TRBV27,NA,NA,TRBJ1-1,TGTGCCAGCAGTCCCTATCGTGTGAGGGGTACTGAAGCTTTCTTT,CASSPYRVRGTEAFF
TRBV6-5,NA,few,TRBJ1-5,TGTGCCAGCAGTTACGCCAAGGACAGACCGGGCAATCAGCCCCAGCATTTT,CASSYAKDRPGNQPQHF
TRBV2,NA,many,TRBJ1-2,TGTGCCAGCTGGGGGCCAGCGGGCCCTAACTATGGCTACACCTTC,CASWGPAGPNYGYTF
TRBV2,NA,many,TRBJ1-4,TGTGCCAGCAGTGACAGGTCTGGGAAACTGTTTTTT,CASSDRSGKLFF
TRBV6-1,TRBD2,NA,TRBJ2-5,TGTGCCAGCAGTCTCCGGACTAGCGGGATCGGCGAGACCCAGTACTTC,CASSLRTSGIGETQYF
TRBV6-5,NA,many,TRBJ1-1,TGTGCCAGCAGTTACTCAATAGGCCCGATCACTGAAGCTTTCTTT,CASSYSIGPITEAFF
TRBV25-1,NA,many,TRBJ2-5,TGTGCCAGCAGTGAGCCTCGGACGGCAAGGGAGACCCAGTACTTC,CASSEPRTARETQYF
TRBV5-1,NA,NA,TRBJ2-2,TGCGCCAACAAATCCGGGATCGTGAACACCGGGGAGCTGTTTTTT,CANKSGIVNTGELFF